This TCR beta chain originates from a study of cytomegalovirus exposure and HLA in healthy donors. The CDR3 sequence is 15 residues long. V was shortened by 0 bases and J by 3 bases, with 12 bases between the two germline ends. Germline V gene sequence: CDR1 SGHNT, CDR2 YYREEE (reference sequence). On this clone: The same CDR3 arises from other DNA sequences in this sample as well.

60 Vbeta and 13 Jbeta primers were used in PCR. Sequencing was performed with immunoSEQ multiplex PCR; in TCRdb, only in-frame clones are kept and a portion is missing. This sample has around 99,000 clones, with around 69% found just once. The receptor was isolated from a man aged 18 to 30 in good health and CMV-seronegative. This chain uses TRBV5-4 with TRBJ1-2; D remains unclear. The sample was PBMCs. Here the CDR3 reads CASSLAGRGDYGYTF. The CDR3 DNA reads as TGTGCCAGCAGCTTGGCCGGGCGGGGAGACTATGGCTACACCTTC.